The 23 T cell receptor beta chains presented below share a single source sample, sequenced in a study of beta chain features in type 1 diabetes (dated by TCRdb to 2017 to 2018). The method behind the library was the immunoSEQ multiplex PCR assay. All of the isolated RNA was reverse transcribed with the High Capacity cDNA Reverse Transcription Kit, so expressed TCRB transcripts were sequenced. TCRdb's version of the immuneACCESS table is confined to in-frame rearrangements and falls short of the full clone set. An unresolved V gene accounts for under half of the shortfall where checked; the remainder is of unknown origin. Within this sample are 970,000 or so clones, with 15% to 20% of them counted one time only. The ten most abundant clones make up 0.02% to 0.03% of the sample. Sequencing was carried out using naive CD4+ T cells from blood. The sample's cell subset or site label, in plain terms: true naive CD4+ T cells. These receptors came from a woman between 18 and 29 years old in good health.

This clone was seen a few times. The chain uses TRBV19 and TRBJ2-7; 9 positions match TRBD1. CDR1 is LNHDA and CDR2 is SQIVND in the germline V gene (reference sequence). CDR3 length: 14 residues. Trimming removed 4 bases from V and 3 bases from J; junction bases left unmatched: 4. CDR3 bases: TGTGCCAGTAGTACGTCGGGACAGGGCTACGAGCAGTACTTC. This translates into CASSTSGQGYEQYF. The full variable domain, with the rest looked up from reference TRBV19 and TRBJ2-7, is DGGITQSPKYLFRKEGQNVTLSCEQNLNHDAMYWYRQDPGQGLRLIYYSQIVNDFQKGDIAEGYSVSREKKESFPLTVTSAQKNPTAFYLCASSTSGQGYEQYFGPGTRLTVT.

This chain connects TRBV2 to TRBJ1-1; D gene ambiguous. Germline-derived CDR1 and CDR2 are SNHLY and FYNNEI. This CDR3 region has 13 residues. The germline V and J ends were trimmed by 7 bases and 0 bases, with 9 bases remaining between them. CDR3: CASKGDLNTEAFF. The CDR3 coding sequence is TGTGCCAGCAAAGGTGACCTGAACACTGAAGCTTTCTTT.

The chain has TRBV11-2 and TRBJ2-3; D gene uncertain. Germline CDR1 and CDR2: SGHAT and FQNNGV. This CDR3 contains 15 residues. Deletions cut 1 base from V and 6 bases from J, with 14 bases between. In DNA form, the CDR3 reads TGTGCCAGCAGCTTAGCGGGCCTAGGCTGGGATACGCAGTATTTT. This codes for CASSLAGLGWDTQYF.

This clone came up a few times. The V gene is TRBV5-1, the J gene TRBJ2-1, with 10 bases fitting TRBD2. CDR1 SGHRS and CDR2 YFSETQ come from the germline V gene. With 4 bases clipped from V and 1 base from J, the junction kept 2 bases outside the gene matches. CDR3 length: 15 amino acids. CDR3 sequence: CASSQLAGSYNEQFF. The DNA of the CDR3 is TGCGCCAGCAGCCAACTAGCGGGATCCTACAATGAGCAGTTCTTC.

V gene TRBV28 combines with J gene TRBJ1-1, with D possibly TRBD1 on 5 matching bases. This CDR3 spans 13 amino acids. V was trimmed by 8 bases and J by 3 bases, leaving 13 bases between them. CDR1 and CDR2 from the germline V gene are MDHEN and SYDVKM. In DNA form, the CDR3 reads TGTGCCAGCGCAAGGGGTAGGGACACTGAAGCTTTCTTT. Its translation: CASARGRDTEAFF.

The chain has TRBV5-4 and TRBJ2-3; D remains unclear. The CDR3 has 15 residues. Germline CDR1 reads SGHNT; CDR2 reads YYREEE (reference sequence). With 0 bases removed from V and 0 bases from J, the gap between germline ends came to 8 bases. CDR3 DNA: TGTGCCAGCAGCTTGGAGTACAGAAGCACAGATACGCAGTATTTT. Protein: CASSLEYRSTDTQYF.

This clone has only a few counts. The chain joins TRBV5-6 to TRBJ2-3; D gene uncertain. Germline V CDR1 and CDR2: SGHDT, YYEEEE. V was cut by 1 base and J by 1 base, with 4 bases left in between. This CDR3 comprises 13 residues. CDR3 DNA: TGTGCCAGCAGCTTGATGCGCACAGATACGCAGTATTTT. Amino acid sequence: CASSLMRTDTQYF.

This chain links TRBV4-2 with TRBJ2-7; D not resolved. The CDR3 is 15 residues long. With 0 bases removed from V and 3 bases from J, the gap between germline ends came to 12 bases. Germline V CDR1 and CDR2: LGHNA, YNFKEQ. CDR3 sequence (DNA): TGTGCCAGCAGCCAAGATCGGCGGAGCATCTACGAGCAGTACTTC. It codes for CASSQDRRSIYEQYF.

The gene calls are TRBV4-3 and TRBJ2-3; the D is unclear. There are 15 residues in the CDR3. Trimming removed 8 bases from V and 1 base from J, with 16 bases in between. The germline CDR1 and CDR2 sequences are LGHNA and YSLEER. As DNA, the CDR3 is TGCGCCAGCGGCCGAAGTAGTGACGGCACAGATACGCAGTATTTT. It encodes CASGRSSDGTDTQYF.

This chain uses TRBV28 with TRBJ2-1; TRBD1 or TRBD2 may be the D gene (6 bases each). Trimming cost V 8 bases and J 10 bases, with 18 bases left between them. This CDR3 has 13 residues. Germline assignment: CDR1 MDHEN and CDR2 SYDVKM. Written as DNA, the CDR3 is TGTGCCAGCTGCCGAGGGGGGCCCAAAGAGCAGTTCTTC. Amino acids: CASCRGGPKEQFF.

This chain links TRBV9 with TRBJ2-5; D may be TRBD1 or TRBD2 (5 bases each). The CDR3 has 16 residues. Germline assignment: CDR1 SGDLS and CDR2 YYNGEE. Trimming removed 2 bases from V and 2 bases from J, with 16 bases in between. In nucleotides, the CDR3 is TGTGCCAGCAGCGTTAGGGGACGAGGGAGACAAGAGACCCAGTACTTC. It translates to CASSVRGRGRQETQYF.

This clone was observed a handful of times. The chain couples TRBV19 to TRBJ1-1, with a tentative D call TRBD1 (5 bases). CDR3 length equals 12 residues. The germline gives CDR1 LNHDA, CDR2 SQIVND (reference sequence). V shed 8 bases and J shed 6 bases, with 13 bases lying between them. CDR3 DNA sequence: TGTGCCAGTTGGGGCAGAAACGCTGAAGCTTTCTTT. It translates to CASWGRNAEAFF. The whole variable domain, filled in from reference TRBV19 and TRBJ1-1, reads DGGITQSPKYLFRKEGQNVTLSCEQNLNHDAMYWYRQDPGQGLRLIYYSQIVNDFQKGDIAEGYSVSREKKESFPLTVTSAQKNPTAFYLCASWGRNAEAFFGQGTRLTVV.

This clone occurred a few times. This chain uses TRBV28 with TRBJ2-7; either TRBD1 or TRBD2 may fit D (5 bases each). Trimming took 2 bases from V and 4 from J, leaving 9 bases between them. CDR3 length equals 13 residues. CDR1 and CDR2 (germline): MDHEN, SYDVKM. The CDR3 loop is CASSLGGKYEQYF. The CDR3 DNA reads TGTGCCAGCAGTTTAGGGGGAAAATACGAGCAGTACTTC.

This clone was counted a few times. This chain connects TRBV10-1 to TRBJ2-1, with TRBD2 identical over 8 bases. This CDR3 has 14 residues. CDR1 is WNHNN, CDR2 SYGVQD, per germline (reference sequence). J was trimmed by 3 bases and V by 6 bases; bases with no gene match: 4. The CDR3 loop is CASSQGTSYNEQFF. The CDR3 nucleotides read TGCGCCAGCAGCCAGGGGACTAGCTACAATGAGCAGTTCTTC.

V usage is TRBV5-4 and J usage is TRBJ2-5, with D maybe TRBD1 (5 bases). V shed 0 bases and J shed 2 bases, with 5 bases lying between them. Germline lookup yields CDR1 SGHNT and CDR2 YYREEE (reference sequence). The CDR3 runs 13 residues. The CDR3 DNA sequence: TGTGCCAGCAGCTTGGAGGGGCAAGAGACCCAGTACTTC. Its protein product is CASSLEGQETQYF.

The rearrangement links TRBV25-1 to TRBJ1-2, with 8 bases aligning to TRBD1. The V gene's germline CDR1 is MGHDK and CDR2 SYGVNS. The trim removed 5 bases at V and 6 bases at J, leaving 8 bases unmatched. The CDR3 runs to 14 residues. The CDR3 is CASSPTDRDNGYTF. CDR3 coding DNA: TGTGCCAGCAGTCCGACGGACAGGGATAATGGCTACACCTTC.

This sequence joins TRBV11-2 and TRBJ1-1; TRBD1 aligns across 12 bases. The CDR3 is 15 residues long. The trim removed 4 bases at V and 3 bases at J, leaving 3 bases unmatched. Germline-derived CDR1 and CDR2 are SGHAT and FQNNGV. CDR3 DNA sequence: TGTGCCAGCAGCTCGGGACAGGGGGCAGACACTGAAGCTTTCTTT. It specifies CASSSGQGADTEAFF.

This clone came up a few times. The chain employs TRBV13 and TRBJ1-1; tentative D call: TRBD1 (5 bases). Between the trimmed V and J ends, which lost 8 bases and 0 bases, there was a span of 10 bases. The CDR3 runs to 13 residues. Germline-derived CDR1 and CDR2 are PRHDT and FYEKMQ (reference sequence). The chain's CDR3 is CASLTRVNTEAFF. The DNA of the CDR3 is TGTGCCAGCCTCACCAGGGTGAACACTGAAGCTTTCTTT. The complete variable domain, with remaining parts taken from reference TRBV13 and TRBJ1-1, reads AAGVIQSPRHLIKEKRETATLKCYPIPRHDTVYWYQQGPGQDPQFLISFYEKMQSDKGSIPDRFSAQQFSDYHSELNMSSLELGDSALYFCASLTRVNTEAFFGQGTRLTVV.

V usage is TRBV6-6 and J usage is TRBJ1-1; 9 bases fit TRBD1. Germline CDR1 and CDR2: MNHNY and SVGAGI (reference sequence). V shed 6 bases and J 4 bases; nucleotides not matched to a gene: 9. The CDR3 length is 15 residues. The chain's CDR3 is CASSATGGVSTEAFF. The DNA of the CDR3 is TGTGCCAGCAGCGCCACAGGGGGCGTCAGCACTGAAGCTTTCTTT.

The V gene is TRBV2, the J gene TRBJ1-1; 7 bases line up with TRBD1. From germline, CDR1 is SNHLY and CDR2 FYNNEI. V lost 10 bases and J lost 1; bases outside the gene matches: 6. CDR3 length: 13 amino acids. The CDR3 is CANRGQENTEAFF. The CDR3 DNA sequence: TGTGCCAACCGAGGACAGGAGAACACTGAAGCTTTCTTT.

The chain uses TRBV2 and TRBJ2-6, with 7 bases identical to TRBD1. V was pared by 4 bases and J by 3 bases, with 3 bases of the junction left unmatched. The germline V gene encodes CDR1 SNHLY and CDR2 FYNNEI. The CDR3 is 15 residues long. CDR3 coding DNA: TGTGCCAGCAGTGTACAGGGGCTTGGGGCCAACGTCCTGACTTTC. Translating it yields CASSVQGLGANVLTF.

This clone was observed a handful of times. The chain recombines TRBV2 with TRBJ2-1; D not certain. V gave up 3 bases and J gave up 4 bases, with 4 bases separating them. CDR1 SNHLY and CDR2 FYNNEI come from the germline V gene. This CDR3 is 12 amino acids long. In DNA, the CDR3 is TGTGCCAGCAGTGATCTATACAATGAGCAGTTCTTC. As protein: CASSDLYNEQFF.

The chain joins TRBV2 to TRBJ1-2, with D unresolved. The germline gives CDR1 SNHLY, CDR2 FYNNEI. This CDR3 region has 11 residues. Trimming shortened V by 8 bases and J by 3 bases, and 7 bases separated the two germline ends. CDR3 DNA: TGTGCCAGCTCCAGTTACTATGGCTACACCTTC. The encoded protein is CASSSYYGYTF.